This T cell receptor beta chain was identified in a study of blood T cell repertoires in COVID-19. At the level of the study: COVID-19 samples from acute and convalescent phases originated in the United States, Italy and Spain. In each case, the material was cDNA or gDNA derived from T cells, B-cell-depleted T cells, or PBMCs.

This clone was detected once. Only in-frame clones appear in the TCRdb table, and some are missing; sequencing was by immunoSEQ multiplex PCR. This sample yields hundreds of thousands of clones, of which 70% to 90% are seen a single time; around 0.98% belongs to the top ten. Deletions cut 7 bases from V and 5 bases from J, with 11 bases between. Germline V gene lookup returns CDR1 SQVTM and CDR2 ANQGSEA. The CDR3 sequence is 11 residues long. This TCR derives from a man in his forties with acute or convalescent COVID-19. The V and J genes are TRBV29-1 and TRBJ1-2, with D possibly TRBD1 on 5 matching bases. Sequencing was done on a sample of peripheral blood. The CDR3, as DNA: TGCAGCGCCTCAACAGGTTATGGCTACACCTTC. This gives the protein CSASTGYGYTF.